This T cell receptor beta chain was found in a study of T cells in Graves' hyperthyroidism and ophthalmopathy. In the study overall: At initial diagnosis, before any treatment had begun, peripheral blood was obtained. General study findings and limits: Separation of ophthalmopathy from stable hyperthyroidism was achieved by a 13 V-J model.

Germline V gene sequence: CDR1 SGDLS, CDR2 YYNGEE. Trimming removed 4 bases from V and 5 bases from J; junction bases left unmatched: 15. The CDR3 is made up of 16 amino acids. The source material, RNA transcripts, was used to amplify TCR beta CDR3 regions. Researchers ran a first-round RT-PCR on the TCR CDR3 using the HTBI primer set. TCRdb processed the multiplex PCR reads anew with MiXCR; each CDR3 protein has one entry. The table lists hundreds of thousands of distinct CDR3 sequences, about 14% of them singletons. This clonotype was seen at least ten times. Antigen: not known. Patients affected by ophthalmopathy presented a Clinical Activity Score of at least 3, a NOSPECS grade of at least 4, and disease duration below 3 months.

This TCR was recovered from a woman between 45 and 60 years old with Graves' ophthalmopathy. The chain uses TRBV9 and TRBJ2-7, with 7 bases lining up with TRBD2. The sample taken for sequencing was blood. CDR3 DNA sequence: TGTGCCAGCAGCCCCCGGGTTAGCGGGTCTTTTGACGAGCAGTACTTC. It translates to CASSPRVSGSFDEQYF.